A selection of T cell receptor beta chains follows, all from one sample in a study of radiation and T cells in renal cell carcinoma. Method: immunoSEQ multiplex PCR; TCRdb's copy keeps in-frame clones and lacks some. Found here are about 77,000 clones, roughly 80% of them singletons; the top ten hold about 2.5%. The sequences come from blood, collected from a patient whose treatment included radiotherapy and nephrectomy. The source of these receptors is a woman in her fifties or sixties with renal cell carcinoma. The CDR3 runs from the conserved cysteine through the conserved F or W. The D gene is left open where the match is weak. Clone size is not always given. Where it is, it says once, few, many or a class for expanded clones.

D gene | J gene | V gene | clone size | CDR3 DNA | CDR3 protein
- | TRBJ1-1 | TRBV9 | few | TGTGCCAGCAGCGTAGCGGGTTTGAACACTGAAGCTTTCTTT | CASSVAGLNTEAFF
- | TRBJ1-1 | TRBV9 | once | TGTGCCAGCAGCGCCCTGGGGGCCGGAGCCGGGGACACTGAAGCTTTCTTT | CASSALGAGAGDTEAFF
TRBD1 | TRBJ2-7 | TRBV19 | once | TGTGCCAGTGGCGGGACAGGGGGCGCTTACGAGCAGTACTTC | CASGGTGGAYEQYF
- | TRBJ2-3 | TRBV19 | - | TGTGCCAGTAGTATAATGGTGGGCCAATCCGTCGATACGCAGTATTTT | CASSIMVGQSVDTQYF
- | TRBJ2-3 | TRBV7-2 | - | TGTGCCAGCAGCGGCACAGTTTCAACAGATACGCAGTATTTT | CASSGTVSTDTQYF
TRBD2 | TRBJ2-1 | TRBV7-6 | - | TGTGCCAGCAGCTTGAGTCGGGGGGGCCGTAATGAGCAGTTCTTC | CASSLSRGGRNEQFF
TRBD2 | TRBJ2-5 | TRBV7-6 | few | TGTGCCAGCAGCTTAACGGGCTTAGCGGGACGAGAGACCCAGTACTTC | CASSLTGLAGRETQYF
TRBD1 | TRBJ2-3 | TRBV7-3 | - | TGTGCCAGCAGCCCCAGGGGGACAGATACGCAGTATTTT | CASSPRGTDTQYF
- | TRBJ2-7 | TRBV20-1 | - | TGCAGTGCTGGGACATGGTTCGAGCAGTACTTC | CSAGTWFEQYF
- | TRBJ2-5 | TRBV19 | - | TGTGCCAGTAGTATAGCCCAACATGGAAGGGAGACCCAGTACTTC | CASSIAQHGRETQYF
- | TRBJ2-3 | TRBV11-1 | - | TGTGCCAGCAGCTCAATAGCGGACCCCGCGGTAGATACGCAGTATTTT | CASSSIADPAVDTQYF
TRBD2 | TRBJ2-3 | TRBV5-1 | - | TGCGCCAGCAGCCATAGGACTAGCGGAGGGAGCACAGATACGCAGTATTTT | CASSHRTSGGSTDTQYF
- | TRBJ1-1 | TRBV6-6 | - | TGTGCCAGCAGTTCCCCCGGTGGGGGAGGGCCTGAAGCTTTCTTT | CASSSPGGGGPEAFF
- | TRBJ1-5 | TRBV28 | - | TGTGCCAGCAGCAGAGACAGTAATCAGCCCCAGCATTTT | CASSRDSNQPQHF
TRBD1 | TRBJ1-1 | TRBV19 | - | TGTGCCAGTACCTCCGGGACAGCTGAAGCTTTCTTT | CASTSGTAEAFF
- | TRBJ1-6 | TRBV25-1 | - | TGTGCCAGCAGTGAATCTGATGGGAATAATTCACCCCTCCACTTT | CASSESDGNNSPLHF
- | TRBJ1-6 | TRBV7-2 | - | TGTGCCAGCAGCTTAGCTTCAGTGGGCCCGGGTTCACCCCTCCACTTT | CASSLASVGPGSPLHF
TRBD2 | TRBJ2-3 | TRBV27 | - | TGTGCCAGCAGTCCCCGGGGACTAGCGGGTAGCACAGATACGCAGTATTTT | CASSPRGLAGSTDTQYF
TRBD1 | TRBJ1-6 | TRBV5-1 | - | TGCGCCAGCAGCGCCGCCGGGACAGCCAAAAATTCACCCCTCCACTTT | CASSAAGTAKNSPLHF
- | TRBJ2-7 | TRBV5-5 | - | TGTGCCAGCAGCTTCAGTGACAGGAAAGACTACGAGCAGTACTTC | CASSFSDRKDYEQYF